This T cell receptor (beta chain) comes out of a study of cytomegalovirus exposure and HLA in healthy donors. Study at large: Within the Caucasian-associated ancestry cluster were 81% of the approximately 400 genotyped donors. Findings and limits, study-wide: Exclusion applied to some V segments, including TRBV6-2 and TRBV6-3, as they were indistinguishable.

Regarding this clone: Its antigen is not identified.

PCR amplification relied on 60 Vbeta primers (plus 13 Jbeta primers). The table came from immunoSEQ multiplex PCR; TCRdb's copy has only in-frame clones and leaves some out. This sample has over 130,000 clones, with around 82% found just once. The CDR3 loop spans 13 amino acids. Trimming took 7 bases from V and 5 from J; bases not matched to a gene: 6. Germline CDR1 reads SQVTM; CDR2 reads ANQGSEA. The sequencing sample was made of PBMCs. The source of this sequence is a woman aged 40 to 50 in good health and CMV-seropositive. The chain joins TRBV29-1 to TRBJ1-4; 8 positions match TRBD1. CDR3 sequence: CSARTGPNEKLFF. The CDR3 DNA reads TGCAGCGCTAGGACAGGGCCAAATGAAAAACTGTTTTTT.